The next 25 T cell receptor beta chains were all read from a single sample in a study of response to subunit inactivated influenza vaccine. TCRdb reprocessed the RT-PCR reads with MiXCR, giving one entry per CDR3 protein. The table has almost 600,000 distinct CDR3 sequences, 13% to 15% seen once. The source material was PBMCs from blood, sampled 11 to 12 days after vaccination. The source of these receptors is a man aged 45-65 years who received an inactivated influenza vaccine.

This clonotype has a count of ten or more. The chain links TRBV10-3 to TRBJ2-2; no firm D call. This CDR3 comprises 13 residues. Germline CDR1 is ENHRY and CDR2 is SYGVKD. Trimming stripped 0 bases from V and 6 bases from J, with 5 bases between. CDR3: CAISESRAGELFF. CDR3 sequence (DNA): TGTGCCATCAGTGAGTCAAGGGCCGGGGAGCTGTTTTTT.

The sample holds a few counts of this clonotype. The chain links TRBV12-3 or TRBV12-4 to TRBJ2-1; D is perhaps TRBD1 (6 bases). V lost 2 bases to trimming and J lost 3 bases, with 11 bases between them. The length of the CDR3 is 15 residues. The CDR3: CASSLMTGNYNEQFF. Written as DNA, the CDR3 is TGTGCCAGCAGTTTAATGACAGGAAACTACAATGAGCAGTTCTTC.

This clonotype was seen at least ten times. This chain connects TRBV29-1 to TRBJ1-1; maybe TRBD1 (5 bases). The V end was cut by 3 bases, the J end by 4 bases, with 9 bases between. The CDR3 is made up of 12 amino acids. In germline, CDR1 is SQVTM, CDR2 ANQGSEA. DNA of the CDR3: TGCAGCGTTGATGACGGGGGCACTGAAGCTTTCTTT. Translated, it gives CSVDDGGTEAFF.

In this sample, this clonotype turned up a few times. The chain combines TRBV12-3 or TRBV12-4 with TRBJ2-5; 7 bases map to TRBD2. This CDR3 is built from 16 residues. V was clipped by 1 base and J by 2 bases; unmatched bases: 7. The CDR3 bases are TGTGCCAGCAGTTTAGGGCTAGCGGACGAGCAAGAGACCCAGTACTTC. Protein product: CASSLGLADEQETQYF.

This clonotype was observed at least ten times. The V call is TRBV20-1, the J call TRBJ1-2; weak D call: TRBD1 (5 bases). V was clipped by 2 bases and J by 2 bases, with 12 bases between them. Germline CDR1 DFQATT, CDR2 SNEGSKA (reference sequence). The CDR3 runs to 14 residues. In DNA form, the CDR3 reads TGCAGTGCTAGAAACCAGGGCCTGAACTATGGCTACACCTTC. This codes for CSARNQGLNYGYTF.

This chain connects TRBV30 to TRBJ2-4, with no clear D. CDR3 length: 13 residues. V lost 0 bases, J lost 16 bases, and 19 bases lay in between. Germline V gene lookup returns CDR1 GTSNPN and CDR2 SVGIG (reference sequence). The DNA of the CDR3 is TGTGCCTGGAGTGTGTCATCGATTACTACCCCCTACTTC. Translation gives CAWSVSSITTPYF.

This clonotype was recorded many times. The chain is built from TRBV4-2 and TRBJ1-2; the D is unclear. The CDR3 is 13 residues long. The V end was cut by 1 base, the J end by 1 base, with 4 bases between. Germline V CDR1 and CDR2: LGHNA, YNFKEQ. The CDR3, as DNA: TGTGCCAGCAGCCAAGGAGTTAACTATGGCTACACCTTC. Translation gives CASSQGVNYGYTF.

This clonotype was seen more than once but under ten times. The chain recombines TRBV4-3 with TRBJ2-7; TRBD2 matches 14 bases. The CDR3 spans 15 residues. Per germline, CDR1 LGHNA and CDR2 YSLEER. Trimming cost V 3 bases and J 6 bases; bases outside gene matches: 4. CDR3 protein: CASSQGLAGVAEQYF. The CDR3 bases are TGCGCCAGCAGCCAGGGACTAGCGGGAGTAGCCGAGCAGTACTTC.

Comment on this clonotype: At one of its ends the junction is not consistent with the germline gene, which may arise from a read error. This rearrangement joins TRBV12-3 or TRBV12-4 to TRBJ1-1; D is uncertain. This CDR3 contains 14 residues. Here the CDR3 reads CASTEAQRYTEVFF. As DNA, the CDR3 is TGTGCCAGCACCGAGGCCCAGAGGTACACTGAAGTTTTCTTT.

This sequence joins TRBV11-2 and TRBJ1-1; the D gene is possibly TRBD1 (5 bases). V lost 0 bases and J lost 6, with 14 bases in between. The CDR3 extends over 15 amino acids. CDR1 is SGHAT, CDR2 FQNNGV, per germline. CDR3 loop: CASSLDELRGAEAFF. In nucleotides, the CDR3 is TGTGCCAGCAGCTTAGATGAATTAAGAGGGGCTGAAGCTTTCTTT.

The rearrangement uses TRBV10-3 and TRBJ2-6, with D perhaps TRBD1 (6 bases). The CDR3 spans 17 residues. V dropped 0 bases and J dropped 2 bases, with 11 bases sitting between them. Germline V gene lookup returns CDR1 ENHRY and CDR2 SYGVKD. Written as DNA, the CDR3 is TGTGCCATCAGTGAGTCGACGTCAGGGGCTGGGGCCAACGTCCTGACTTTC. It specifies CAISESTSGAGANVLTF.

The CDR3 here is CSARDGQGGDTQYF. CDR3 nucleotides: TGCAGTGCTAGAGATGGGCAGGGAGGAGATACGCAGTATTTT. This sequence joins TRBV20-1 and TRBJ2-3, with D perhaps matching TRBD2 (6 bases). CDR1 is DFQATT and CDR2 is SNEGSKA in the germline V gene (reference sequence). This CDR3 is built from 14 residues. The V end was cut by 0 bases, the J end by 5 bases, with 12 bases between.

This clonotype was counted a few times. This chain uses TRBV7-3 with TRBJ2-3; 9 bases are a match to TRBD1. Losses at the gene ends were 6 bases for V and 1 base for J; bases not matched to a gene: 14. Germline-derived CDR1 and CDR2 are SGHTA and FQGTGA. The CDR3 has 18 amino acids. The CDR3 bases are TGTGCCAGCAGTGTCGGACAGGGGTTCGGGGGCGGCACAGATACGCAGTATTTT. As protein: CASSVGQGFGGGTDTQYF.

CDR3 protein: CATSDSRNTDTQYF. The CDR3 DNA sequence: TGTGCCACCAGTGATTCCCGGAACACAGATACGCAGTATTTT. The chain carries TRBV24-1 and TRBJ2-3; D is unresolved. CDR1 is KGHDR and CDR2 is SFDVKD in the germline V gene. This CDR3 has 14 amino acids. Trimming stripped 2 bases from V and 2 bases from J, with 7 bases between.

This clonotype was observed a handful of times. The rearrangement links TRBV11-2 to TRBJ2-1, with 10 bases fitting TRBD2. CDR1 SGHAT and CDR2 FQNNGV come from the germline V gene. After removal of 0 bases from V and 7 bases from J, the junction contained 6 bases not matched to a gene. This CDR3 region has 16 residues. The CDR3 DNA reads as TGTGCCAGCAGCTTAGATCCCTCTAGCGGGAGTAATGAGCAGTTCTTC. Its protein product is CASSLDPSSGSNEQFF.

This clonotype was observed a few times. The rearrangement uses TRBV28 and TRBJ2-2, with TRBD2 matching 7 bases. The CDR3 is made up of 14 amino acids. Looked up from germline, CDR1 is MDHEN and CDR2 is SYDVKM. Germline trimming cut 7 bases from V and 7 bases from J; bases unmatched to any gene: 9. CDR3 bases: TGTGCCAGCACGGGGGGAGGGCTAGTCGGGGAGCTGTTTTTT. It is translated as CASTGGGLVGELFF.

This clonotype was counted a few times. This CDR3 reads CATSRDPGSPYNEQFF. The CDR3 bases are TGTGCCACCAGCAGAGATCCGGGGTCCCCTTACAATGAGCAGTTCTTC. V and J are TRBV15 and TRBJ2-1, with D maybe TRBD2 (5 bases). Trimming cost V 0 bases and J 4 bases, with 13 bases left between them. The CDR3 runs 16 residues. CDR1 and CDR2 (germline): LNHNV, YYDKDF (reference sequence).

The chain has TRBV28 and TRBJ1-5, with a weak D call TRBD1 (6 bases). This CDR3 has 12 amino acids. The V and J ends lost 8 bases and 7 bases respectively, with 12 bases between them. CDR1 is MDHEN and CDR2 is SYDVKM in the germline V gene. The CDR3 loop is CASQNRAQPQHF. CDR3 DNA: TGTGCCAGCCAAAACAGGGCCCAGCCCCAGCATTTT.

This clonotype was seen more than once but under ten times. The chain couples TRBV6-1 to TRBJ2-2, with D unclear. CDR1 is MNHNS, CDR2 SASEGT, per germline. CDR3 length equals 14 residues. V lost 3 bases, J lost 7 bases, and 12 bases lay in between. CDR3 sequence: CASSDGTRSGELFF. CDR3 sequence (DNA): TGTGCCAGCAGTGATGGTACGAGGAGCGGGGAGCTGTTTTTT.

This clonotype has only a few counts. This rearrangement joins TRBV6-5 to TRBJ2-7, with 9 nucleotides matching TRBD1. The junction had 2 bases not matched to a gene; V was cut back by 2 bases and J by 3 bases. Germline V gene lookup returns CDR1 MNHEY and CDR2 SVGAGI. The CDR3 is 14 amino acids. This chain's CDR3 is CASSYGQGSYEQYF. In DNA, the CDR3 is TGTGCCAGCAGTTACGGACAGGGGAGCTACGAGCAGTACTTC.

The sample holds many counts of this clonotype. J is TRBJ2-6 and V is TRBV6-4, with D unclear. V was pared by 5 bases and J by 0 bases, with 11 bases between. The CDR3 contains 16 residues. Germline V gene data show CDR1 as MRHNA and CDR2 as SNTAGT. The CDR3 nucleotides are TGTGCCAGCAGTCCCGCGATGAGCTCTGGGGCCAACGTCCTGACTTTC. Protein sequence: CASSPAMSSGANVLTF.

This clonotype has only a few counts. V is TRBV27 and J is TRBJ1-2; D might be TRBD1 (6 bases). The CDR3 runs to 12 residues. V lost 6 bases and J 7 bases, leaving 12 bases between the germline ends. The germline V gene encodes CDR1 MNHEY and CDR2 SMNVEV (reference sequence). The CDR3 coding sequence is TGTGCCAGCAGATCACAGGGAGGTGGCTACACCTTC. The encoded protein is CASRSQGGGYTF.

The chain links TRBV28 to TRBJ2-1, with 9 bases matching TRBD1. Trimming cost V 3 bases and J 0 bases; bases outside gene matches: 6. The CDR3 has 17 residues. Germline V gene lookup returns CDR1 MDHEN and CDR2 SYDVKM. The CDR3 sequence: CASSFPGTGSSYNEQFF. As DNA, the CDR3 is TGTGCCAGCAGTTTCCCGGGGACAGGGAGCTCCTACAATGAGCAGTTCTTC.

This clonotype was detected only a few times. The chain links TRBV5-1 to TRBJ2-7, with TRBD1 matching 8 bases. The CDR3 totals 15 residues. Germline CDR1 reads SGHRS; CDR2 reads YFSETQ. Germline trimming cut 2 bases from V and 2 bases from J; bases unmatched to any gene: 6. The CDR3 here is CASSFGDRLAYEQYF. CDR3 DNA sequence: TGCGCCAGCAGCTTCGGGGACAGGTTGGCCTACGAGCAGTACTTC.

CDR3 region: CASVKTWGTQYF. The CDR3 DNA sequence: TGTGCCAGCGTAAAAACCTGGGGGACCCAGTACTTC. The chain uses TRBV7-9 and TRBJ2-5, with D unresolved. Looked up from germline, CDR1 is SEHNR and CDR2 is FQNEAQ (reference sequence). The CDR3 is 12 residues long. The V end was cut by 8 bases, the J end by 7 bases, with 14 bases between.